These 19 T cell receptor beta chains came from one sample sequenced in a study of sequential checkpoint blockade in melanoma. The data were produced by immunoSEQ multiplex PCR, yet TCRdb's version contains in-frame clones alone and is incomplete. The sample includes some 8,000 clones, around 22% of them seen just once. As to treatment: randomized to nivolumab then ipilimumab (arm A) or the reverse (arm B). This specimen consisted of tumor tissue (inferred from file names), obtained from a patient given nivolumab and ipilimumab in sequence. The receptors were gathered from a human donor with melanoma.

This clone was recorded a few times. The genes are TRBV11-3 and TRBJ2-3, with D unclear. Germline-derived CDR1 and CDR2 are SGHNT and YENEEA. CDR3 size: 14 residues. Trimming took off 1 base at V and 2 bases at J, with 7 bases between the two ends. Here the CDR3 reads CASSLGYLTDTQYF. The DNA for the CDR3 is TGTGCCAGCAGCTTAGGATACCTCACAGATACGCAGTATTTT.

This CDR3 is CASSIAGPDYGYTF. In DNA, the CDR3 is TGTGCCAGTAGTATTGCCGGCCCTGACTATGGCTACACCTTC. V and J are TRBV19 and TRBJ1-2, with D hard to call. From germline, CDR1 is LNHDA and CDR2 SQIVND (reference sequence). CDR3 size: 14 residues. Trimming took off 3 bases at V and 3 bases at J, with 11 bases between the two ends.

This clone was counted between two and nine times. The chain couples TRBV2 to TRBJ2-7; possible D gene TRBD1, 8 bases. CDR1 and CDR2 from the germline V gene are SNHLY and FYNNEI. This CDR3 spans 14 amino acids. With 4 bases removed from V and 6 bases from J, the gap between germline ends came to 16 bases. The CDR3 DNA reads as TGTGCCAGCAGTGCTTCGACAGGGGAGGGCGAGCAGTACTTC. It encodes CASSASTGEGEQYF.

This clone was counted only a few times. The rearrangement uses TRBV9 and TRBJ1-5, with unresolved D. The CDR3 is 12 amino acids. The germline V and J ends were trimmed by 7 bases and 3 bases, with 8 bases remaining between them. Germline CDR1 reads SGDLS; CDR2 reads YYNGEE. The CDR3 protein is CASGVNNQPQHF. Written as DNA, the CDR3 is TGTGCCAGCGGGGTTAACAATCAGCCCCAGCATTTT. The entire variable domain, with the rest obtained from reference TRBV9 and TRBJ1-5, is as follows: DSGVTQTPKHLITATGQRVTLRCSPRSGDLSVYWYQQSLDQGLQFLIQYYNGEERAKGNILERFSAQQFPDLHSELNLSSLELGDSALYFCASGVNNQPQHFGDGTRLSIL.

By sample fraction, this clone is medium-sized. V is TRBV6-8 and J is TRBJ1-2, with D maybe TRBD1 (5 bases). Trimming left V 4 bases short and J 3 bases short, with 15 bases between. Germline values: CDR1 MNHGY, CDR2 SAAAGT. This CDR3 has 15 amino acids. In nucleotides, the CDR3 is TGTGCCAGCAGTTCCCAGACCAGGGCCTACTATGGCTACACCTTC. Residues: CASSSQTRAYYGYTF.

The rearrangement joins TRBV28 to TRBJ2-4; perhaps TRBD2 as D (6 bases). Germline loops: CDR1 MDHEN, CDR2 SYDVKM. The germline V and J ends were trimmed by 5 bases and 0 bases, with 23 bases remaining between them. This CDR3 contains 19 residues. DNA for the CDR3: TGTGCCAGCAGTCTCCTAAGTGTCTTGGGGGGACTAGCCAAAAACATTCAGTACTTC. Translating it yields CASSLLSVLGGLAKNIQYF. Drawing the rest from reference TRBV28 and TRBJ2-4, the complete variable domain is DVKVTQSSRYLVKRTGEKVFLECVQDMDHENMFWYRQDPGLGLRLIYFSYDVKMKEKGDIPEGYSVSREKKERFSLILESASTNQTSMYLCASSLLSVLGGLAKNIQYFGAGTRLSVL.

This rearrangement joins TRBV5-1 to TRBJ2-7, with 9 bases that match TRBD1. J lost 4 bases, V lost 6 bases, and 8 bases had no gene match. The CDR3 spans 14 residues. Germline V gives CDR1 SGHRS, CDR2 YFSETQ. The CDR3 DNA is TGCGCCAGCAAGCTATCGACAGGGGGTTACGAGCAGTACTTC. Encoded protein: CASKLSTGGYEQYF. Full variable domain (outside the CDR3, taken from reference TRBV5-1 and TRBJ2-7): KAGVTQTPRYLIKTRGQQVTLSCSPISGHRSVSWYQQTPGQGLQFLFEYFSETQRNKGNFPGRFSGRQFSNSRSEMNVSTLELGDSALYLCASKLSTGGYEQYFGPGTRLTVT.

There are a few counts of this clone. V usage is TRBV6-8 and J usage is TRBJ2-3; D remains unclear. Trimming cost V 2 bases and J 5 bases, with 8 bases left between them. CDR3 size: 13 residues. Germline V CDR1 and CDR2: MNHGY, SAAAGT. CDR3 amino acids: CASSYGPQDTQYF. The CDR3 DNA reads TGTGCCAGCAGTTACGGGCCTCAAGATACGCAGTATTTT.

Judged by abundance, this clone is medium-sized. CDR3 in DNA: TGTGCCAGCAGCTTAGTCTCGGGGAGGACGCCAGGGAACACTGAAGCTTTCTTT. Protein sequence: CASSLVSGRTPGNTEAFF. The rearrangement uses TRBV11-3 and TRBJ1-1, with D uncertain. Trimming took off 1 base at V and 1 base at J, with 19 bases between the two ends. Germline V gene data show CDR1 as SGHNT and CDR2 as YENEEA. CDR3 length equals 18 residues.

This clone was picked up many times. This chain uses TRBV11-3 with TRBJ2-5; D is possibly TRBD2 (6 bases). Per the germline V gene, CDR1 is SGHNT and CDR2 is YENEEA. CDR3 length equals 18 residues. V lost 0 bases to trimming and J lost 3 bases, with 20 bases between them. CDR3 sequence (DNA): TGTGCCAGCAGCTTAGATGGCTTAGGCCTAGCGATGAAAGAGACCCAGTACTTC. It yields the protein CASSLDGLGLAMKETQYF. Variable domain in full (rest from reference TRBV11-3 and TRBJ2-5): EAGVVQSPRYKIIEKKQPVAFWCNPISGHNTLYWYLQNLGQGPELLIRYENEEAVDDSQLPKDRFSAERLKGVDSTLKIQPAELGDSAVYLCASSLDGLGLAMKETQYFGPGTRLLVL.

This clone showed up many times. J is TRBJ2-2 and V is TRBV7-6, with 13 bases lining up with TRBD2. The germline CDR1 and CDR2 sequences are SGHVS and FNYEAQ. V lost 5 bases, J lost 6 bases, and 6 bases stayed unmatched. The CDR3 contains 16 residues. The CDR3 region is CASSGLAGASAGELFF. The DNA for the CDR3 is TGTGCCAGCAGCGGACTAGCGGGAGCGTCGGCCGGGGAGCTGTTTTTT.

This chain connects TRBV6-8 to TRBJ2-7, with 11 nucleotides matching TRBD2. Losses at the gene ends were 7 bases for V and 6 bases for J; bases not matched to a gene: 5. CDR3 length equals 13 residues. The germline V gene encodes CDR1 MNHGY and CDR2 SAAAGT. The DNA for the CDR3 is TGTGCCAGCAATAGCGGGGGGGCCGGCGAGCAGTACTTC. Translated: CASNSGGAGEQYF.

This clone was picked up one time. The gene calls are TRBV18 and TRBJ1-6, with no clear D. CDR1 is KGHSH, CDR2 LQKENI, per germline. The germline V and J ends were trimmed by 5 bases and 4 bases, with 9 bases remaining between them. The length of the CDR3 is 14 residues. The CDR3 DNA reads as TGTGCCAGCTCAGAGGCAGATTATAATTCACCCCTCCACTTT. Amino acids: CASSEADYNSPLHF.

This clone is medium-sized by share. V usage is TRBV4-1 and J usage is TRBJ2-7, with a tentative D call TRBD2 (5 bases). The CDR3 consists of 14 residues. V was pared by 3 bases and J by 0 bases, with 9 bases between. Per germline, CDR1 MGHRA and CDR2 YSYEKL. CDR3 loop: CASSQTRDSYEQYF. Written as DNA, the CDR3 is TGCGCCAGCAGCCAGACCCGGGACTCCTACGAGCAGTACTTC.

The chain joins TRBV9 to TRBJ2-5, with 13 bases fitting TRBD2. CDR1 and CDR2 (germline): SGDLS, YYNGEE. Trimming cost V 4 bases and J 4 bases; bases outside gene matches: 4. The CDR3 spans 15 residues. CDR3 amino acids: CASSPRLAGGETQYF. For the CDR3, the DNA is TGTGCCAGCAGCCCAAGACTAGCGGGAGGAGAGACCCAGTACTTC.

This sequence joins TRBV7-6 and TRBJ1-4, with 7 bases aligning to TRBD1. Trimming cost V 3 bases and J 5 bases; bases outside gene matches: 3. In germline, CDR1 is SGHVS, CDR2 FNYEAQ. This CDR3 comprises 14 residues. The CDR3 reads CASSLTGLNEKLFF. CDR3 DNA: TGTGCCAGCAGCTTGACAGGGTTAAATGAAAAACTGTTTTTT. Together with reference TRBV7-6 and TRBJ1-4, the CDR3 gives the full variable domain: GAGVSQSPRYKVTKRGQDVALRCDPISGHVSLYWYRQALGQGPEFLTYFNYEAQQDKSGLPNDRFSAERPEGSISTLTIQRTEQRDSAMYRCASSLTGLNEKLFFGSGTQLSVL.

This clone appeared a few times. This chain joins TRBV6-8 and TRBJ2-5; the match to TRBD2 covers 12 bases. The germline V gene encodes CDR1 MNHGY and CDR2 SAAAGT. This CDR3 comprises 14 residues. Trimming removed 10 bases from V and 5 bases from J; junction bases left unmatched: 8. The CDR3 DNA is TGTGCCACCCGGACTAGCGGGATTATCGAGACCCAGTACTTC. Its translation: CATRTSGIIETQYF.

This clone was counted at least ten times. This chain connects TRBV11-3 to TRBJ2-7, with TRBD1 matching over 10 bases. Germline assignment: CDR1 SGHNT and CDR2 YENEEA. The J segment lost 5 bases and the V segment lost 4 bases, leaving 5 bases of the junction unmatched. The CDR3 covers 14 residues. CDR3 protein: CASSSGQGVHEQYF. CDR3 DNA: TGTGCCAGCAGCTCCGGACAGGGGGTGCACGAGCAGTACTTC.

The chain uses TRBV19 and TRBJ1-2, with 7 positions matching TRBD1. The CDR3 consists of 15 residues. After removal of 4 bases from V and 5 bases from J, the junction contained 10 bases not matched to a gene. Germline values: CDR1 LNHDA, CDR2 SQIVND (reference sequence). CDR3 residues: CASSTRTGLGYGYTF. In DNA form, the CDR3 reads TGTGCCAGTAGTACACGGACAGGACTGGGATATGGCTACACCTTC. The variable domain in full, with the rest retrieved from reference TRBV19 and TRBJ1-2, is DGGITQSPKYLFRKEGQNVTLSCEQNLNHDAMYWYRQDPGQGLRLIYYSQIVNDFQKGDIAEGYSVSREKKESFPLTVTSAQKNPTAFYLCASSTRTGLGYGYTFGSGTRLTVV.